Below are 5 T cell receptor beta chains sequenced from a single sample in a study of blood T cell repertoires in COVID-19. This table comes from immunoSEQ multiplex PCR, and its TCRdb copy is limited to in-frame clones, with some not included. The sample has approximately 300,000 clones; roughly 89% are singletons. The sample was peripheral blood. All receptors come from a man between 25 and 39 years old with acute or convalescent COVID-19.

This clone was found many times. V and J are TRBV4-1 and TRBJ2-5, with TRBD2 as a possible D gene (5 bases). This CDR3 contains 15 residues. Germline loops: CDR1 MGHRA, CDR2 YSYEKL. V lost 2 bases and J 1 base, leaving 11 bases between the germline ends. CDR3 in amino acids: CASSQNPRGQETQYF. CDR3 nucleotides: TGCGCCAGCAGCCAAAATCCTCGGGGCCAAGAGACCCAGTACTTC.

V is TRBV3-1 (or the pseudogene TRBV3-2) and J is TRBJ1-2, with D possibly being TRBD1 (5 bases). Trimming removed 4 bases from V and 6 bases from J, with 12 bases in between. CDR1 and CDR2 from the germline V gene are LGHDT and YNNKEL (reference sequence). The CDR3 sequence is 13 residues long. CDR3 nucleotides: TGTGCCAGCAGCCGAAAGACAGACGATGGCTACACCTTC. Its translation: CASSRKTDDGYTF.

The J gene is TRBJ1-2, the V gene TRBV6-6, with TRBD1 as a possible D gene (6 bases). V lost 5 bases and J lost 2, with 15 bases in between. This CDR3 is 15 amino acids long. Germline CDR1 reads MNHNY; CDR2 reads SVGAGI (reference sequence). CDR3 bases: TGTGCCAGCAGTACCCGACAGGACCTCAACTATGGCTACACCTTC. As protein: CASSTRQDLNYGYTF.

A single count supports this clone. CDR3 residues: CASSPRLAGSTDTQYF. DNA of the CDR3: TGTGCCAGCAGTCCAAGACTAGCGGGAAGCACAGATACGCAGTATTTT. The V and J genes are TRBV28 and TRBJ2-3; 11 nucleotides agree with TRBD2. The length of the CDR3 is 16 residues. Germline lookup yields CDR1 MDHEN and CDR2 SYDVKM. With V trimmed by 5 bases and J by 0 bases, 4 bases remained unmatched.

The chain joins TRBV3-1 (or the pseudogene TRBV3-2) to TRBJ1-1; TRBD1 matches 8 bases. Per germline, CDR1 LGHDT and CDR2 YNNKEL (reference sequence). Trimming removed 4 bases from V and 2 bases from J; junction bases left unmatched: 6. The CDR3 extends over 15 amino acids. The CDR3 loop reads CASSRDRGGNTEAFF. CDR3 DNA sequence: TGTGCCAGCAGCCGAGACAGGGGCGGAAACACTGAAGCTTTCTTT.